This TCR beta chain was documented in a study of identical twins. Template switching introduced a universal primer site, and the cDNA bore unique molecular identifiers. TCRdb passed the 5' RACE reads through MiXCR, listing each CDR3 protein once. The repertoire holds under 1 million distinct CDR3 sequences, with 9% to 15% as singletons. With 0 bases removed from V and 5 bases from J, the gap between germline ends came to 10 bases. The CDR3 totals 15 residues. In germline, CDR1 is SGHDN, CDR2 FVKESK. On this clonotype itself: Its specificity is unknown.

General study findings and limits: Partly confounded zero-insertion analyses could result from invariant MAIT and iNKT cells. Models underestimated TCR alpha sharing (out-of-frame) in monozygotic twins. Reduced insertions were recorded for abundant cord blood beta clonotypes, with no such pattern in memory repertoires.

The sample was also reused in another study, on yellow fever vaccine responses in identical twins.

The chain joins TRBV14 to TRBJ2-2; the D gene is possibly TRBD1 (6 bases). The sample comprised PBMCs. The TCR comes from a woman aged 18-29 years in good health. The CDR3 bases are TGTGCCAGCAGCCAAGATCTTAGGGGGACCGGGGAGCTGTTTTTT. It specifies CASSQDLRGTGELFF. Full variable domain (rest looked up from reference TRBV14 and TRBJ2-2): EAGVTQFPSHSVIEKGQTVTLRCDPISGHDNLYWYRRVMGKEIKFLLHFVKESKQDESGMPNNRFLAERTGGTYSTLKVQPAELEDSGVYFCASSQDLRGTGELFFGEGSRLTVL.